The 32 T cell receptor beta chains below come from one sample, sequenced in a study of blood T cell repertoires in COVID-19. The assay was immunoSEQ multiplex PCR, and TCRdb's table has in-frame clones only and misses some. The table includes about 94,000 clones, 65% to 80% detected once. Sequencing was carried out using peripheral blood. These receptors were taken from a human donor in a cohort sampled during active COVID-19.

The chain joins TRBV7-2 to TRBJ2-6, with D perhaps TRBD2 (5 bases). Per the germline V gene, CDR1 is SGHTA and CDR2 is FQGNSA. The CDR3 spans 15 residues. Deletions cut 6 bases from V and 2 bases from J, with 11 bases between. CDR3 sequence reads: CASRPEGAGANVLTF. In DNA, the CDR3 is TGTGCCAGCAGACCTGAGGGTGCTGGGGCCAACGTCCTGACTTTC.

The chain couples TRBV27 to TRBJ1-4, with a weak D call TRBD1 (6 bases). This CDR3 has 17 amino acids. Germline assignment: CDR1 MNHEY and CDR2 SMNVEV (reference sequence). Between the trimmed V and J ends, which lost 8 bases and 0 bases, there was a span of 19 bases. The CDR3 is CASSNGGAGATNEKLFF. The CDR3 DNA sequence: TGTGCCAGCTCCAATGGGGGGGCAGGGGCAACTAATGAAAAACTGTTTTTT.

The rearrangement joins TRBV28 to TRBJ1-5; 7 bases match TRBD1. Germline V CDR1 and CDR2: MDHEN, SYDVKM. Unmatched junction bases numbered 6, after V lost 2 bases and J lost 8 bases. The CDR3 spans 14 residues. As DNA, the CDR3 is TGTGCCAGCAGTTTAGGTGACCAGGGGGAGCCCCAGCATTTT. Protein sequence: CASSLGDQGEPQHF.

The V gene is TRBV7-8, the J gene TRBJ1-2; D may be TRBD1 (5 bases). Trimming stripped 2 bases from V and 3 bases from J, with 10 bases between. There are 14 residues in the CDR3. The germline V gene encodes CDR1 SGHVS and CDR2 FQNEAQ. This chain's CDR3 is CASSLNGRDYGYTF. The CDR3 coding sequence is TGTGCCAGCAGCTTAAACGGCAGGGACTATGGCTACACCTTC.

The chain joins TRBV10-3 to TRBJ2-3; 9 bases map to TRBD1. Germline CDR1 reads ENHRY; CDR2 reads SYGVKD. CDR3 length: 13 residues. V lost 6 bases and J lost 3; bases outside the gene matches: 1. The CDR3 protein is CAIRGTGTDTQYF. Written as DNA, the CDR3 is TGTGCCATCAGAGGGACAGGGACAGATACGCAGTATTTT.

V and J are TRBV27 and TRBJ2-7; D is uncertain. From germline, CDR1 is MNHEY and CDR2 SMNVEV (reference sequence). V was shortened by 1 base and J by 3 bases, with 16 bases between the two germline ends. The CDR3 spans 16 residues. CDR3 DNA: TGTGCCAGCAGTTTATTTCGTCCGGAGTTGGGCTACGAGCAGTACTTC. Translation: CASSLFRPELGYEQYF.

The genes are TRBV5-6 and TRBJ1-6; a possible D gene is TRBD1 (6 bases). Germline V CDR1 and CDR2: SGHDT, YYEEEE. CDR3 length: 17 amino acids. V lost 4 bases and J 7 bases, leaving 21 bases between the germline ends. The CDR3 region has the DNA TGTGCCAGCAGCCCGGGCGGGGGGCTCATTCCGAATTCACCCCTCCACTTT. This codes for CASSPGGGLIPNSPLHF.

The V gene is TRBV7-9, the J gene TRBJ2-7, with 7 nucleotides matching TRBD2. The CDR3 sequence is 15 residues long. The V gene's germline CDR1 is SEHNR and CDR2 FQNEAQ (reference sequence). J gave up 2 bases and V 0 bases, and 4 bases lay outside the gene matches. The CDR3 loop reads CASSLALGLAYEQYF. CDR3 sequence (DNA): TGTGCCAGCAGCTTAGCCCTTGGACTAGCCTACGAGCAGTACTTC.

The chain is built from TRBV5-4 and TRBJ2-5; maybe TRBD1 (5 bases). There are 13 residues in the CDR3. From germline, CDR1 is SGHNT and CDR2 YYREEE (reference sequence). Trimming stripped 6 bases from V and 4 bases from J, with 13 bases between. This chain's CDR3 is CASTPDSLETQYF. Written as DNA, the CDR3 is TGTGCCAGCACCCCAGACAGTCTAGAGACCCAGTACTTC.

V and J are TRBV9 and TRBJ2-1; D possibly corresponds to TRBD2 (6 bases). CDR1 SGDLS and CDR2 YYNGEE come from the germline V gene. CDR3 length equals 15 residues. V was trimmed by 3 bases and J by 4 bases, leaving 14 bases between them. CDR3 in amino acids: CASSAGLGTYNEQFF. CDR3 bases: TGTGCCAGCAGCGCAGGTTTGGGGACTTACAATGAGCAGTTCTTC.

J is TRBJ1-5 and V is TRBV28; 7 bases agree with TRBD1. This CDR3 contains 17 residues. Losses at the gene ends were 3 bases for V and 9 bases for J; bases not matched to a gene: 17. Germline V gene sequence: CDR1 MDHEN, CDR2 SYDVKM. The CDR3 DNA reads TGTGCCAGCAGTTTCCAACACAGGGGCAAACCCATCAGGCCCCAGCATTTT. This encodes CASSFQHRGKPIRPQHF.

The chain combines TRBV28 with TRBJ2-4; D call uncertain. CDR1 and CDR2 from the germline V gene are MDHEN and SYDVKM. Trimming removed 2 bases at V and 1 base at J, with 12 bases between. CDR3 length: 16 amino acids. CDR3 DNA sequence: TGTGCCAGCAGTTTAACTCAAAAACTGGCCAAAAACATTCAGTACTTC. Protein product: CASSLTQKLAKNIQYF.

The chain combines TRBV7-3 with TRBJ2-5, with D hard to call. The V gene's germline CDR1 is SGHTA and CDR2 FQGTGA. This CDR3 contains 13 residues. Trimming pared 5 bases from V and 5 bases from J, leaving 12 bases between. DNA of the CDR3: TGTGCCAGCAGCCCAAAAGCCTTGGAGACCCAGTACTTC. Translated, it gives CASSPKALETQYF.

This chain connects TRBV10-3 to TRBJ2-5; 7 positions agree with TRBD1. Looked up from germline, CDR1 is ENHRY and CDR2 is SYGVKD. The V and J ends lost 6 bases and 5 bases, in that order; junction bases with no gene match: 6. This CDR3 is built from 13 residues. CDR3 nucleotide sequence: TGTGCCATCAGCTCGACAGGGACGGAGACCCAGTACTTC. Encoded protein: CAISSTGTETQYF.

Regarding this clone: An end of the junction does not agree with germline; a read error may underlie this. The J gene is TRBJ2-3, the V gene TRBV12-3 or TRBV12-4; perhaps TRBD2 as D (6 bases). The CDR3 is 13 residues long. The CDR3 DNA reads TGTGCCAGCGGTTTGGGAGGTACAGATACGCAGTATTTT. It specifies CASGLGGTDTQYF.

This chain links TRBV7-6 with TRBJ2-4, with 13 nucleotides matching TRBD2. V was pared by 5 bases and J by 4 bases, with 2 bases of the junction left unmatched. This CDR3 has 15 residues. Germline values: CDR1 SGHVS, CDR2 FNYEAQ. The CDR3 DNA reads TGTGCCAGCAGCCGGACTAGCGGGAGTAAAAACATTCAGTACTTC. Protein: CASSRTSGSKNIQYF.

The DNA for the CDR3 is TGCGCCAGCAGGCGCCGGGACAGGGGGACTGAAGCTTTCTTT. Translating gives CASRRRDRGTEAFF. The rearrangement links TRBV10-2 to TRBJ1-1; 11 bases match TRBD1. V was clipped by 6 bases and J by 5 bases; unmatched bases: 5. CDR1 and CDR2 (germline): WSHSY, SAAADI. CDR3 length: 14 residues.

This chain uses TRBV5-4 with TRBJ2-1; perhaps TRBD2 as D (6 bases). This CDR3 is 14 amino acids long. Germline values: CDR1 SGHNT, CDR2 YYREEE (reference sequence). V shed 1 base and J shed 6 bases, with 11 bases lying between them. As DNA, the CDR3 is TGTGCCAGCAGCTTGAGACTAGAGGGCAATGAGCAGTTCTTC. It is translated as CASSLRLEGNEQFF.

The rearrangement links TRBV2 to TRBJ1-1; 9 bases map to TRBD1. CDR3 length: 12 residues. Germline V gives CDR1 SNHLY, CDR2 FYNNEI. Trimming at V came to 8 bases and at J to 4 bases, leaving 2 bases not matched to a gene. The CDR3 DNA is TGTGCCAGCTGGACAGGGGCCACTGAAGCTTTCTTT. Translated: CASWTGATEAFF.

CDR3 protein: CASSAGTSFSSTDTQYF. The CDR3, as DNA: TGTGCCAGCAGCGCCGGGACTAGCTTTTCGAGCACAGATACGCAGTATTTT. The rearrangement links TRBV13 to TRBJ2-3, with 9 bases that match TRBD2. The germline V gene has CDR1 PRHDT and CDR2 FYEKMQ (reference sequence). V was pared by 5 bases and J by 0 bases, with 9 bases of the junction left unmatched. CDR3 length: 17 residues.

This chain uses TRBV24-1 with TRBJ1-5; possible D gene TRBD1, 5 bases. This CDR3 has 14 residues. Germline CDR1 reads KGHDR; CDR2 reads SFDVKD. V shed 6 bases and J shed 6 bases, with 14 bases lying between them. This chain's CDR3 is CATSPGGRGQPQHF. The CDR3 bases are TGTGCCACCAGTCCCGGGGGAAGGGGTCAGCCCCAGCATTTT.

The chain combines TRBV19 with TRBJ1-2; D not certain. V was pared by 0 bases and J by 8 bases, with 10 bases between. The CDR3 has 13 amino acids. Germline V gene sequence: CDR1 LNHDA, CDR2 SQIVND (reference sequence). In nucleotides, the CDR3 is TGTGCCAGTAGTATAGATCCTAGAGCGGGCTACACCTTC. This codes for CASSIDPRAGYTF.

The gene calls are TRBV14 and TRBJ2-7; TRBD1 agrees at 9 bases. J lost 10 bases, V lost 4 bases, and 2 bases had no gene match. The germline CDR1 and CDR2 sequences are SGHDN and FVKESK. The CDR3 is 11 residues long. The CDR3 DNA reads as TGTGCCAGCAGCCGGGACAGGGTCCAGTACTTC. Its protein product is CASSRDRVQYF.

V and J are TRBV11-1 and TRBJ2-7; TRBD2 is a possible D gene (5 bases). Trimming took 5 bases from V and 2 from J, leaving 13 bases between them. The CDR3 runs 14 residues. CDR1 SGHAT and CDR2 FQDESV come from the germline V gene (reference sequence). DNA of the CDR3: TGTGCCAGCAGCCTTCGGCGGACTCCCTACGAGCAGTACTTC. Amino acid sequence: CASSLRRTPYEQYF.

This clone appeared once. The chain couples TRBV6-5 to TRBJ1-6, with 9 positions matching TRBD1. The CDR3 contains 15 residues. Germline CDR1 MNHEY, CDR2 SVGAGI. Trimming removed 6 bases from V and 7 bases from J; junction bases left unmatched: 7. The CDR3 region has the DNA TGTGCCAGCAGCCAACAAACAGGGGGCAATTCACCCCTCCACTTT. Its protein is CASSQQTGGNSPLHF.

As DNA, the CDR3 is TGCAGTGCCAGGGGGGCCAGAGAGCAGTACTTC. The encoded protein is CSARGAREQYF. The chain combines TRBV20-1 with TRBJ2-7, with D maybe TRBD1 (7 bases). CDR1 DFQATT and CDR2 SNEGSKA come from the germline V gene (reference sequence). Trimming pared 6 bases from V and 7 bases from J, leaving 13 bases between. The CDR3 consists of 11 residues.

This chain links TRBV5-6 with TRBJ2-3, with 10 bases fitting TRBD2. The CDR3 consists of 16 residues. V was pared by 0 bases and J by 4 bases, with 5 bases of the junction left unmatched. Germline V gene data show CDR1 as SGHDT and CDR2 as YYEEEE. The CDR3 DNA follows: TGTGCCAGCAGCTTGGCTCTAGCGGGAGTTTCAGATACGCAGTATTTT. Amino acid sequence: CASSLALAGVSDTQYF.

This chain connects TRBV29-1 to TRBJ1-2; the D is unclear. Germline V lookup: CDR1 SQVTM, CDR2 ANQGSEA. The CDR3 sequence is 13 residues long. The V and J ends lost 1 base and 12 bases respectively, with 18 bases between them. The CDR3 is CSVEVDSGRRNTF. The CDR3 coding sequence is TGCAGCGTTGAAGTGGACTCGGGGAGGAGAAACACCTTC.

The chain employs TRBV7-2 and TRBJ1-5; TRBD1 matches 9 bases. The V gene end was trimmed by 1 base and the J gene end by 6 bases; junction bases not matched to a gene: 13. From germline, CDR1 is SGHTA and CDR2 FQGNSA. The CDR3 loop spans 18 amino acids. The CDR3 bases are TGTGCCAGCAGCTTAGAGCCCAGGGACAGGGTAACAGGTCAGCCCCAGCATTTT. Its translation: CASSLEPRDRVTGQPQHF.

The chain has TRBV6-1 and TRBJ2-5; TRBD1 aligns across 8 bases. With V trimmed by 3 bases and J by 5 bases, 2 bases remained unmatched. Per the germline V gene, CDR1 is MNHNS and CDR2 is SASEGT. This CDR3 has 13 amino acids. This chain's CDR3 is CASSEQGAETQYF. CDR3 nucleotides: TGTGCCAGCAGTGAGCAGGGGGCGGAGACCCAGTACTTC.

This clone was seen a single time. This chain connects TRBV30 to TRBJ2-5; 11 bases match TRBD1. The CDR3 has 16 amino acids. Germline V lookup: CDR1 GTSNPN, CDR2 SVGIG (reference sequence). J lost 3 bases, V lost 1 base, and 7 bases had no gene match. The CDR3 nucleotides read TGTGCCTGGAGTGGGGGATGGGACAGGGGGAAAGAGACCCAGTACTTC. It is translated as CAWSGGWDRGKETQYF.

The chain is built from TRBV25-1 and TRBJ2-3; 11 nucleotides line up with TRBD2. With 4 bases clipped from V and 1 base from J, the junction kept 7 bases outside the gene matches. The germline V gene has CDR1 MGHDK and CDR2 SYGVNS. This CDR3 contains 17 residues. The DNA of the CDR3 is TGTGCCAGCAGTGTAACCACACTAGCGGGGGGCACAGATACGCAGTATTTT. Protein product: CASSVTTLAGGTDTQYF.